The rows below give T cell receptor beta chains drawn from one sample of a study of response to subunit inactivated influenza vaccine. Each CDR3 protein gets one entry after TCRdb re-called the RT-PCR reads with MiXCR. The sample consists of 650,000 to 800,000 distinct CDR3 sequences, approximately 15% of them appearing once. Specimen: PBMCs from blood, collected less than 15 days before vaccination. The receptors originated from a middle-aged man who received an inactivated influenza vaccine. Both conserved end residues are part of each CDR3. A D gene is named only where the DNA matches it firmly. A row's size may be missing; if present it is once, few, many or a size class.

TGTGCCAGCAGACGGGAAGCGGGAGATGGGGCAGATACGCAGTATTTT | CASRREAGDGADTQYF | TRBV6-1 | TRBD2 | TRBJ2-3 | many
TGTGCCACCAGGACTAGCTGGGACAATGAGCAGTTCTTC | CATRTSWDNEQFF | TRBV24-1 | TRBD2 | TRBJ2-1 | NA
TGCAGTGCTAGAGTACAGGGGGGATTATACGAGCAGTACTTC | CSARVQGGLYEQYF | TRBV20-1 | TRBD1 | TRBJ2-7 | NA
TGTGCCAGCAGCTTAGATACAGGGATCTTAATTTACACTGAAGCTTTCTTT | CASSLDTGILIYTEAFF | TRBV11-2 | NA | TRBJ1-1 | few
TGTGCCAGCAGTAGCCGGGACAGACGTGAAAAACTGTTTTTT | CASSSRDRREKLFF | TRBV27 | TRBD1 | TRBJ1-4 | NA
TGTGCCATCAGTGAGTCGTCCGTCGGTTTTTTCTCCTACGAGCAGTACTTC | CAISESSVGFFSYEQYF | TRBV10-3 | NA | TRBJ2-7 | NA
TGTGCCAGCAGCCAAGATGGCAGGGTTGGGGAAAAACTGTTTTTT | CASSQDGRVGEKLFF | TRBV4-2 | NA | TRBJ1-4 | few
TGTGCCAGCAGCCGGCGTGCGGGAGACGCAGATACGCAGTATTTT | CASSRRAGDADTQYF | TRBV5-4 | TRBD2 | TRBJ2-3 | NA
TGCAGTGCTAGTGTCCCGACAGGGGGCTTTAATGAAGCTTTCTTT | CSASVPTGGFNEAFF | TRBV20-1 | TRBD1 | TRBJ1-1 | few
TGTGCCAGCAGGGACGCTCCTCAGCCCCAGCATTTT | CASRDAPQPQHF | TRBV6-1 | NA | TRBJ1-5 | few
TGCGCCAGCCGTATTCGGACAGGGGGGATCTATTCACCCCTCCACTTT | CASRIRTGGIYSPLHF | TRBV23-1 | TRBD1 | TRBJ1-6 | NA
TGCAGTGCTAACCCGGACAGGGGGCCCTACAATGAGCAGTTCTTC | CSANPDRGPYNEQFF | TRBV20-1 | TRBD1 | TRBJ2-1 | few
TGCAGCGTGGGACTAGGCAACGGGGAGCTGTTTTTT | CSVGLGNGELFF | TRBV29-1 | TRBD2 | TRBJ2-2 | NA
TGCAGTGCTAGAGATCCTATAGGGACAGCGTCCGGGGAGCTGTTTTTT | CSARDPIGTASGELFF | TRBV20-1 | TRBD1 | TRBJ2-2 | NA
TGTGCCACCAGTGACCCAGGGGATGTGTATGGCTACACCTTC | CATSDPGDVYGYTF | TRBV24-1 | NA | TRBJ1-2 | NA
TGTGCCAGCAGCCAAATGATTATGCAGCAGGAGACCCAGTACTTC | CASSQMIMQQETQYF | TRBV3-1 | NA | TRBJ2-5 | few
TGTGCCTGGAGTGTGGAGGGGACTATCGGCGGGGAGCTGTTTTTT | CAWSVEGTIGGELFF | TRBV30 | TRBD2 | TRBJ2-2 | few
TGTGCCAGCAGTGAATACCTCTATACCGGGACAGGGAAGAACACCATATATTTT | CASSEYLYTGTGKNTIYF | TRBV25-1 | TRBD1 | TRBJ1-3 | many
TGTGCCAGCAGCTTAGATGTAGGGACAGCCGGGGAGCTGTTTTTT | CASSLDVGTAGELFF | TRBV7-2 | TRBD1 | TRBJ2-2 | NA
TGTGCCAGCAGTATCCCCCCCAGGGGGCTGGGGACCGGGGAGCTGTTTTTT | CASSIPPRGLGTGELFF | TRBV28 | TRBD1 | TRBJ2-2 | many
TGCAGCGTAGAACAGGGGACTAGCACAGATACGCAGTATTTT | CSVEQGTSTDTQYF | TRBV29-1 | NA | TRBJ2-3 | many
TGTGCCAGCAGTTTAGATACAGGGTTAGGGATACGCGGGGAGCTGTTTTTT | CASSLDTGLGIRGELFF | TRBV27 | NA | TRBJ2-2 | many
TGCGCCAGCAGCCAAGAGGTTTGGAGTTACAATGAGCAGTTCTTC | CASSQEVWSYNEQFF | TRBV4-3 | NA | TRBJ2-1 | few
TGTGCCAGCAGCCAAGGGACAGTCACGGAGACCCAGTACTTC | CASSQGTVTETQYF | TRBV4-2 | NA | TRBJ2-5 | many
TGCGCCAGCAGCCAAGTGACAGGGTTCAACAATGAGCAGTTCTTC | CASSQVTGFNNEQFF | TRBV4-3 | TRBD1 | TRBJ2-1 | NA
TGTGCCAGCAGTTCCTTTAAGGGCAGAAAAACCTACGAGCAGTACTTC | CASSSFKGRKTYEQYF | TRBV5-6 | NA | TRBJ2-7 | NA
TGTGCCAGCATTCCAGGGGACCACATCACAGATACGCAGTATTTT | CASIPGDHITDTQYF | TRBV12-3/TRBV12-4 | NA | TRBJ2-3 | many
TGTGCCAGCAGCCCCCTTGGACTAGCGGGGGGGCAGTTCTTC | CASSPLGLAGGQFF | TRBV3-1 | TRBD2 | TRBJ2-1 | many
TGTGCCAGCTCACCACCATTTATGGATACGCAGTATTTT | CASSPPFMDTQYF | TRBV18 | NA | TRBJ2-3 | NA
TGTGCCAGCAGCCAAGTAAGAACGGTAGGGCTTTCGGACACTGAAGCTTTCTTT | CASSQVRTVGLSDTEAFF | TRBV4-2 | NA | TRBJ1-1 | few
TGTGCCAGCTCAGTAGGACGGAGTCGTTGGTCCTTC | CASSVGRSRWSF | TRBV18 | NA | TRBJ1-2 | NA
TGTGCCAGCAGCCAATCCGACAGGGTAGGTGAGCAGTTCTTC | CASSQSDRVGEQFF | TRBV7-9 | TRBD1 | TRBJ2-1 | NA
TGTGCCAGTAGTATAGTATCGGCCGGTAATTCACCCCTCCACTTT | CASSIVSAGNSPLHF | TRBV19 | NA | TRBJ1-6 | NA
TGTGCCACCAGCGGACGACTAGCGGATTCCTACAATGAGCAGTTCTTC | CATSGRLADSYNEQFF | TRBV15 | TRBD2 | TRBJ2-1 | NA
TGCGCCAGCAGCGGGACTAGCGGAGAAGAGACCCAGTACTTC | CASSGTSGEETQYF | TRBV5-1 | TRBD2 | TRBJ2-5 | few
TGCGCCAGCAGCCAGATCTTTGACAGGGGGCTCTACGAGCAGTACTTC | CASSQIFDRGLYEQYF | TRBV5-1 | TRBD1 | TRBJ2-7 | NA
TGCAGCGTTGAGGTCCGATTCACAGATACGCAGTATTTT | CSVEVRFTDTQYF | TRBV29-1 | NA | TRBJ2-3 | NA
TGTGCCAGCAGCTTAAAGGCGGGGGCAGATACGCAGTATTTT | CASSLKAGADTQYF | TRBV7-9 | TRBD2 | TRBJ2-3 | NA
TGTGCCAGCAGTTACTCGGTTTTGCGGGGGGACCGATCCTACGAGCAGTACTTC | CASSYSVLRGDRSYEQYF | TRBV6-5 | TRBD2 | TRBJ2-7 | NA
TGTGCCAGCAGACTCAGACCCCTCGAGGTGTACGAGCAGTACTTC | CASRLRPLEVYEQYF | TRBV6-1 | NA | TRBJ2-7 | NA